This T cell receptor (beta chain) was captured in a study of cytomegalovirus exposure and HLA in healthy donors. Overall study: The use of the same platform for the 90 to 150 validation repertoires and the roughly 630 first-cohort repertoires was reported by a later analysis.

Study results and caveats: Researchers counted around 180 TCR beta chains as cytomegalovirus-associated. Testing in vitro showed a few CMV-associated chains specific for CMV antigens. TCR clusters originating in the first cohort tended to co-occur in the roughly 120 validation repertoires, according to a later analysis.

V dropped 4 bases and J dropped 1; count of bases not matched to a gene: 3. Germline V gives CDR1 SGHRS, CDR2 YFSETQ. The CDR3 sequence is 16 residues long. Assay used: immunoSEQ multiplex PCR; TCRdb lists only in-frame clones, some missing. The sample contains approximately 88,000 clones, about four fifths of which appear only once. As to this clone: Its specificity is unknown.

This sequence joins TRBV5-1 and TRBJ1-5, with TRBD1 matching over 12 bases. This TCR derives from a woman aged 18-29 years in good health and CMV-seropositive. The material sequenced was PBMCs. The CDR3 spells CASSPGTGGSNQPQHF. The CDR3 region has the DNA TGCGCCAGCAGCCCGGGGACAGGGGGCAGCAATCAGCCCCAGCATTTT.